This TCR beta chain was found in a study of blood T cell repertoires in COVID-19. In the study overall: Acute-phase and convalescent COVID-19 samples originated in the United States, Italy and Spain. The cDNA or gDNA used as material had been derived from T cells, B-cell-depleted T cells, or PBMCs.

The table lists this clone with a count of one. Per the original methods: How many nucleated cells were present was estimated from reference gene primer amplification. Data came from immunoSEQ multiplex PCR; TCRdb stores just in-frame clones and leaves some out. The DNA was the basis for D and trimming; V, J and clone size are from that table. The sample lists tens of thousands of clones; roughly four fifths were seen once. This receptor was identified in a man in his fifties with active or convalescent COVID-19. Sequenced sample: peripheral blood.

In DNA, the CDR3 is TGTGCCAGCACCCCTAACACAGATACGCAGTATTTT. Protein sequence: CASTPNTDTQYF. The V gene is TRBV2, the J gene TRBJ2-3; D gene unclear. CDR3 length equals 12 residues. Trimming took 7 bases from V and 2 from J, leaving 7 bases between them. CDR1 and CDR2 (germline): SNHLY, FYNNEI.